Detailed here is one TCR beta chain. Its matching antigen is unknown. This cohort consisted of healthy bone marrow donors. This sample is part of a study of cytomegalovirus exposure and HLA in healthy donors. Germline CDR1 and CDR2: ENHRY and SYGVKD. V was pared by 5 bases and J by 0 bases, with 13 bases between. This CDR3 comprises 15 residues. Study-wide results and limits: TCR beta chains numbering some 160 were designated cytomegalovirus-associated. Follow-up analysis found HLA locus-dependent TCR association rates, highest for DRB1 and lowest for HLA-C. Some V segments (TRBV6-2 and TRBV6-3 among them) were excluded as indistinguishable.

Researchers ran the PCR with 60 Vbeta and 13 Jbeta primers. TCRdb's table, derived via immunoSEQ multiplex PCR, lists solely in-frame clones and lacks some. The table shows 150,000 to 200,000 clones, with roughly three quarters occurring only once. V is TRBV10-3 and J is TRBJ1-2; D possibly corresponds to TRBD1 (5 bases). This TCR derives from a male donor in good health and CMV-seronegative. Source material: PBMCs. Here the CDR3 reads CAISRPGSSNYGYTF. As DNA, the CDR3 is TGTGCCATCAGTAGACCAGGGTCCTCTAACTATGGCTACACCTTC.